This is a list of T cell receptor beta chains from one sample in a study of shared clonotypes between healthy human individuals. The method was immunoSEQ multiplex PCR; TCRdb's version includes in-frame clones alone and lacks a portion of them. The data show about 490,000 clones, with about 82% seen just once and over 10% held by the top ten. Sample: PBMCs. The origin of the receptors is a woman in her thirties or forties in good health. Some clones in this sample may be carry-over from other donors' samples. Each CDR3 is given with its conserved first and last residue. The D gene is left open where the match is weak. Rows give clone size only sometimes, using once, few, many, or a class for an expanded clone.

j_gene	v_gene	d_gene	len	abundance	CDR3nt	CDR3aa
TRBJ2-7	TRBV5-1	NA	15	NA	TGCGCCAGCAGCTTGGCCTCTTTCTTATCCTACGAGCAGTACTTC	CASSLASFLSYEQYF
TRBJ2-3	TRBV23-1	NA	19	NA	TGCGCCAGCAGTCATGGGGTCGGGGGACCCTATTCGAACACAGATACGCAGTATTTT	CASSHGVGGPYSNTDTQYF
TRBJ2-7	TRBV4-1	TRBD2	14	NA	TGCGCCAGCAGCCAAGGGACTAGCGGAGCCGAGCAGTACTTC	CASSQGTSGAEQYF
TRBJ2-7	TRBV6-1	NA	13	NA	TGTGCCAGCACCCCGACCGATACCTACGAGCAGTACTTC	CASTPTDTYEQYF
TRBJ2-4	TRBV9	NA	13	NA	TGTGCCAGCAGCGTAGGACTGGGGAACATTCAGTACTTC	CASSVGLGNIQYF
TRBJ1-5	TRBV9	NA	15	NA	TGTGCCAGCAGCCCCCACTCGGAGGGGGAATCAGCCCAGCATTTT	CASSPHSEGESAQHF
TRBJ2-3	TRBV28	NA	12	NA	TGTGCCAGCATGGGCAACACAGATACGCAGTATTTT	CASMGNTDTQYF
TRBJ2-3	TRBV6-4	TRBD1	15	NA	TGTGCCAGCAGTGACGGGACAGGGGGCACAGATACGCAGTATTTT	CASSDGTGGTDTQYF
TRBJ2-7	TRBV11-2	TRBD2	14	NA	TGTGCCAGCAGATCTATAGCGGGAGGGTACGAGCAGTACTTC	CASRSIAGGYEQYF
TRBJ1-1	TRBV28	NA	14	NA	TGTGCCAGCAGTTTCTTCAGTGGTAGGAATCTGGCTTTCTTT	CASSFFSGRNLAFF
TRBJ1-4	TRBV28	TRBD1	16	NA	TGTGCCAGCAGTTACCCCCCAGGGGGGGCCCATGAAAAACTGTTTTTT	CASSYPPGGAHEKLFF
TRBJ2-7	TRBV10-3	TRBD2	17	NA	TGTGCCATCAGAGGAGGGACTAGCGGGGGGAAAGCCTACGAGCAGTACTTC	CAIRGGTSGGKAYEQYF
TRBJ2-3	TRBV2	NA	13	NA	TGTGCCAGCAGTGAAGGGAGGACAGATACGCAGTATTTT	CASSEGRTDTQYF
TRBJ2-7	TRBV10-1	NA	14	NA	TGCGCCAGCAGTGAAGGATGCTACAACTACGAGCAGTACTTC	CASSEGCYNYEQYF
TRBJ2-3	TRBV29-1	NA	14	many	TGCAGCGTTGAAGCGGGTCTTAGCACAGATACGCAGTATTTT	CSVEAGLSTDTQYF
TRBJ2-7	TRBV19	NA	13	NA	TGTGCCATTTTGCTAGCGTCCTCCTACGAGCAGTACTTC	CAILLASSYEQYF
TRBJ2-1	TRBV9	TRBD2	18	NA	TGTGCCAGCAGCGACGGGGGAGATAGCGGGAGGGCCTGGAATGAGCAGTTCTTC	CASSDGGDSGRAWNEQFF
TRBJ1-1	TRBV5-4	NA	14	NA	TGTGCCAGCAGCTTCGGCAGCATGAACACTGAAGCTTTCTTT	CASSFGSMNTEAFF
TRBJ2-3	TRBV7-9	TRBD2	16	NA	TGTGCCAGCAGCCCGGGCGGACTAGCGACCACAGATACGCAGTATTTT	CASSPGGLATTDTQYF
TRBJ2-5	TRBV7-9	NA	11	once	TGTGCCAGCGCCACCTGGGAGACCCAGTACTTC	CASATWETQYF
TRBJ2-1	TRBV11-2	TRBD2	18	NA	TGTGCCAGCAGCTTAGAGGGACTAGCGAAAAGCTCCTACAATGAGCAGTTCTTC	CASSLEGLAKSSYNEQFF
TRBJ2-3	TRBV7-8	TRBD1	16	NA	TGTGCCAGCAGCCAGAGGACAGGACCTCTCACAGATACGCAGTATTTT	CASSQRTGPLTDTQYF
TRBJ1-5	TRBV4-2	TRBD1	15	NA	TGTGCCAGCAGCCAAACGGACAGGGGGAATCAGCCCCAGCATTTT	CASSQTDRGNQPQHF
TRBJ1-1	TRBV7-2	NA	15	NA	TGTGCCAGCAGCCCATCTCGGGCCTCACGAGCTGAAGCTCTCTTT	CASSPSRASRAEALF
TRBJ2-7	TRBV7-5	NA	14	NA	TGTGCCAGCAGCTTCACTACAGGGACCTACGAGCAGTACTTC	CASSFTTGTYEQYF
TRBJ1-2	TRBV29-1	NA	14	once	TGCAGCGTTGAAGTAGCCGGGATCGGGGCGGGCTACACCTTC	CSVEVAGIGAGYTF
TRBJ2-7	TRBV18	NA	14	once	TGTGCCAGCTCACCACCGGACAGCAACTACGAGCAGTACTTC	CASSPPDSNYEQYF
TRBJ2-1	TRBV4-1	TRBD2	15	NA	TGCGCCAGCAGGCCGGGACTAGCGGGTTCCAATGAGCAGTTCTTC	CASRPGLAGSNEQFF
TRBJ2-7	TRBV7-9	NA	14	many	TGTGCCAGCAGCTTAGCAGGGGTGGGACACGAGCAGTACTTC	CASSLAGVGHEQYF
TRBJ1-2	TRBV30	NA	11	NA	TGTGCCTGGACGGGCGTGAGGGGCTACACCTTC	CAWTGVRGYTF
TRBJ2-1	TRBV5-1	NA	14	NA	TGCGCCAGCAGGAGGGCGGGAGAGGGGGATGAGCAGTTCTTC	CASRRAGEGDEQFF
TRBJ2-2	TRBV30	TRBD1	15	once	TGTGCCTGGAGTAAGACAGGGTTGGACACCGGGGAGCTGTTTTTT	CAWSKTGLDTGELFF
TRBJ1-3	TRBV28	NA	14	NA	TGTGCCAGCAGTCGGGGGGCGACTGGAAACACCATATATTTT	CASSRGATGNTIYF
TRBJ2-7	TRBV5-6	NA	16	NA	TGTGCCAGCAGCTTGGCCGGGCAGGGACCATCCTACGAGCAGTACTTC	CASSLAGQGPSYEQYF
TRBJ1-2	TRBV7-9	TRBD1	14	NA	TGTGCCAGCAGCTTAACAGGGGGCGAGATGGGCTACACCTTC	CASSLTGGEMGYTF